This note documents a single T cell receptor (beta chain) sequence. The sample is drawn from a study of OX40 agonist ivuxolimab in advanced cancers. Study background: One hepatocellular carcinoma and a couple of cutaneous melanoma patients partially responded.

Using immunoSEQ multiplex PCR, the repertoire was profiled, and TCRdb retains in-frame clones only, with some absent. The sample has just over 95,000 clones; roughly 84% are singletons. Trimming removed 4 bases from V and 4 bases from J; junction bases left unmatched: 7. Germline CDR1 reads SGHRS; CDR2 reads YFSETQ. This CDR3 is built from 16 residues. This receptor was obtained from an adult with an advanced solid tumor such as melanoma, head and neck, liver or kidney cancer. The sequencing here drew on CD4+ or CD8+ T cells sorted from blood, taken in a trial of the OX40 agonist ivuxolimab. This sequence joins TRBV5-1 and TRBJ2-1; 11 nucleotides align to TRBD2. The CDR3, as DNA: TGCGCCAGCAGCCCCGCCGGGACTAGCGGTTACAATGAGCAGTTCTTC. Translating gives CASSPAGTSGYNEQFF. The variable domain in full, with the rest retrieved from reference TRBV5-1 and TRBJ2-1, is KAGVTQTPRYLIKTRGQQVTLSCSPISGHRSVSWYQQTPGQGLQFLFEYFSETQRNKGNFPGRFSGRQFSNSRSEMNVSTLELGDSALYLCASSPAGTSGYNEQFFGPGTRLTVL.